These T cell receptor beta chains were read from a single sample in a study of blood T cell repertoires in COVID-19. The method was immunoSEQ multiplex PCR; TCRdb's version includes in-frame clones alone and lacks a portion of them. The sample has tens of thousands of clones; 90% are singletons. What was sequenced was peripheral blood. These receptors all come from a man between 70 and 80 years old with active or convalescent COVID-19. The CDR3 runs from the conserved cysteine through the conserved F or W.

V gene,J gene,CDR3 protein
TRBV7-8,TRBJ2-3,CASSFQASGRPATQYF
TRBV6-5,TRBJ2-2,CASIDGGRNTGELFF
TRBV28,TRBJ1-2,CASSLNDSGYTF
TRBV27,TRBJ2-3,CASSLSGHITDTQYF
TRBV6-2/TRBV6-3,TRBJ2-7,CASSRGQAEQYF
TRBV6-5,TRBJ1-5,CASRLRSQPQHF
TRBV2,TRBJ2-2,CASSDTMPSGSFKANTGELFF
TRBV18,TRBJ1-1,CASSPPGGNTEAFF
TRBV5-6,TRBJ1-1,CASSLGIGSTEAFF
TRBV14,TRBJ1-2,CASSQDPGNNYGYTF
TRBV5-1,TRBJ2-1,CASSSLPREGNNEQFF
TRBV19,TRBJ2-5,CASSITVAGGQETQYF
TRBV2,TRBJ1-2,CASSERGTGGSYTF
TRBV5-1,TRBJ2-3,CASSPNPGTDTQYF
TRBV5-1,TRBJ2-5,CASSFNRDVKTQYF